This record looks at one TCR beta chain sequence and its context. This entry comes from a study of blood T cell repertoires in COVID-19. The CDR3 length is 13 residues. The V gene lost 6 bases and the J gene lost 2 bases, with 10 bases spanning the gap. Germline CDR1 is SNHLY and CDR2 is FYNNEI. Sequencing used immunoSEQ multiplex PCR; TCRdb keeps in-frame clones, though not all of them. The sample contains some 250,000 clones, 70% to 85% of which appear only once. The chain joins TRBV2 to TRBJ1-1; D call uncertain. The sample comprised peripheral blood. The TCR comes from a woman older than 75 with acute or convalescent COVID-19. CDR3 bases: TGTGCCAGCAGCAGAGGATACAACACTGAAGCTTTCTTT. Translation gives CASSRGYNTEAFF.